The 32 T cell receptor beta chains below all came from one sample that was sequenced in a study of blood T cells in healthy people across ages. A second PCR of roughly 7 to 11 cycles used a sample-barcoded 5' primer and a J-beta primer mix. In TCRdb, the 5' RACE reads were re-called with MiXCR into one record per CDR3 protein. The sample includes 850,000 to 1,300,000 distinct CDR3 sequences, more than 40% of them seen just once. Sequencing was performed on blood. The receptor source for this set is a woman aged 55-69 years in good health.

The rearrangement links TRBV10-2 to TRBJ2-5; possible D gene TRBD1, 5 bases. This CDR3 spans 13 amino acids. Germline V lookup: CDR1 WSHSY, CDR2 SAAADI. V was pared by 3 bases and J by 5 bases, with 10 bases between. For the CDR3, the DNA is TGCGCCAGCAGTGATCCAGGGCGGGAGACCCAGTACTTC. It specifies CASSDPGRETQYF.

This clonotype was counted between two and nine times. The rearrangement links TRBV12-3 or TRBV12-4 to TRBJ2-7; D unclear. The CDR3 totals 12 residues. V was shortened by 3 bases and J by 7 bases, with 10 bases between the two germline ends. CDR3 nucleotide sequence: TGTGCCAGCAGTTTCCCGTACAATGAGCAGTACTTC. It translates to CASSFPYNEQYF.

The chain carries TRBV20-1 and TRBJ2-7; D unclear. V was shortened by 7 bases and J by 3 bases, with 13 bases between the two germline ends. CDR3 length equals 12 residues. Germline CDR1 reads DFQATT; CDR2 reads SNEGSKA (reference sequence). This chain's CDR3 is CSGSALHYEQYF. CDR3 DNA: TGCAGTGGTTCAGCGTTGCACTACGAGCAGTACTTC.

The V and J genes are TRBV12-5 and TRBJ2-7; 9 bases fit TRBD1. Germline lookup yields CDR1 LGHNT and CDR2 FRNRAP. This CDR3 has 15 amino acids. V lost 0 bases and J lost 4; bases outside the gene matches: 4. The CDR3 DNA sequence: TGTGCTAGTGGTTTGGTATACGACAGGGGGTACGAGCAGTACTTC. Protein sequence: CASGLVYDRGYEQYF.

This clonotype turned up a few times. This CDR3 is CASSYRGGGWETQYF. For the CDR3, the DNA is TGTGCCAGCAGTTACCGGGGGGGAGGTTGGGAGACCCAGTACTTC. The V and J genes are TRBV6-5 and TRBJ2-5; TRBD2 aligns across 8 bases. The V segment lost 2 bases and the J segment 5 bases; nucleotides outside the gene matches: 7. CDR3 length: 15 residues. CDR1 is MNHEY and CDR2 is SVGAGI in the germline V gene.

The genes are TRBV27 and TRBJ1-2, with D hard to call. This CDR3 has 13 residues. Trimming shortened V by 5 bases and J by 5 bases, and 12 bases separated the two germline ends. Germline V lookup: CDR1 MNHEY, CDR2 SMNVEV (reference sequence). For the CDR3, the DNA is TGTGCCAGCAGTCCGACGAAAAAATATGGCTACACCTTC. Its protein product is CASSPTKKYGYTF.

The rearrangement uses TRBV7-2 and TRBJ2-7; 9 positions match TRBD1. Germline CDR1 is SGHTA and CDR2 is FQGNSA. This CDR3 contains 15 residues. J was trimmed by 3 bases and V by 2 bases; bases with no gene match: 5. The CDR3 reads CASSLYLGQGYEQYF. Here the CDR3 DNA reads TGTGCCAGCAGCTTATATCTGGGACAGGGCTACGAGCAGTACTTC.

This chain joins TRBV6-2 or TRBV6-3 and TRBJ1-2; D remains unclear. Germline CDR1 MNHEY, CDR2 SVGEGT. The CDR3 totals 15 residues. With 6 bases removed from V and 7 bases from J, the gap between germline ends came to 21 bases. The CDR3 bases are TGTGCCAGCAGGGGGAGACCCGGGATCGGAATTGGCTACACCTTC. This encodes CASRGRPGIGIGYTF.

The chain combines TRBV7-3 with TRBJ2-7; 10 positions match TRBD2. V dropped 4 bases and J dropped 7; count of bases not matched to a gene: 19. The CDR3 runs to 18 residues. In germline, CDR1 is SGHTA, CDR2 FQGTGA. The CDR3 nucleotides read TGTGCCAGCAGCTCAATTAGCGGGAGGATGTTATCCTACAATGAGCAGTACTTC. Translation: CASSSISGRMLSYNEQYF.

Here the CDR3 reads CATGQGDIDQPQHF. Written as DNA, the CDR3 is TGTGCCACAGGACAGGGGGATATAGATCAGCCCCAGCATTTT. The chain carries TRBV25-1 and TRBJ1-5, with 10 positions matching TRBD1. Germline lookup yields CDR1 MGHDK and CDR2 SYGVNS. With 10 bases clipped from V and 5 bases from J, the junction kept 8 bases outside the gene matches. There are 14 residues in the CDR3.

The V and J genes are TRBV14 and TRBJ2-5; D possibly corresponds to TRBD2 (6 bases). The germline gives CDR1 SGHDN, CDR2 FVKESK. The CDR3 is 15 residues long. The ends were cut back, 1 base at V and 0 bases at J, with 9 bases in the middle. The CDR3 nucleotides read TGTGCCAGCAGCCAAGGCGGAGGGTACCAAGAGACCCAGTACTTC. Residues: CASSQGGGYQETQYF.

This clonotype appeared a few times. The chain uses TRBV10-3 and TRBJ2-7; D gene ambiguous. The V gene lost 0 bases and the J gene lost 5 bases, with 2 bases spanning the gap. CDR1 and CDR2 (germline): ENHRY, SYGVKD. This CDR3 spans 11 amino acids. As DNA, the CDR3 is TGTGCCATCAGTGAGTCGAACGAGCAGTACTTC. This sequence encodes CAISESNEQYF.

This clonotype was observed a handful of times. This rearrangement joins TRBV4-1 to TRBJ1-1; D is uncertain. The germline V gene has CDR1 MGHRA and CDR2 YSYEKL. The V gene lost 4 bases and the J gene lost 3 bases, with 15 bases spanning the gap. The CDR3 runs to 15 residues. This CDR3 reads CASSPYRWADTEAFF. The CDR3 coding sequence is TGCGCCAGCAGCCCCTACCGTTGGGCCGACACTGAAGCTTTCTTT.

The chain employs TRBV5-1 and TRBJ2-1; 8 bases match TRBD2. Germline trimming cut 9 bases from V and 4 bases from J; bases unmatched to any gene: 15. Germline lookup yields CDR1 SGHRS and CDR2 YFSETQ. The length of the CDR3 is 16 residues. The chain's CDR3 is CATYLGAGLGYNEQFF. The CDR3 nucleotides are TGCGCCACCTACCTCGGAGCGGGACTAGGTTACAATGAGCAGTTCTTC.

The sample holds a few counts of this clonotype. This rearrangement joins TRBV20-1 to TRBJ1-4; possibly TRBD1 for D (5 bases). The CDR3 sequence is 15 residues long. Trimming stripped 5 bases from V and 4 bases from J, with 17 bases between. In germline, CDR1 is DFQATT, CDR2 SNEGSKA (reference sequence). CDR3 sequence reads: CSADPIQGVNEKLFF. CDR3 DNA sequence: TGCAGTGCTGACCCAATCCAGGGAGTTAATGAAAAACTGTTTTTT.

DNA for the CDR3: TGCGCCAGCAGCTTGAGGACAGGGGGCGCGGGTGAGACCCAGTACTTC. Translating gives CASSLRTGGAGETQYF. The rearrangement links TRBV5-1 to TRBJ2-5, with 11 bases fitting TRBD1. CDR1 and CDR2 from the germline V gene are SGHRS and YFSETQ. The V segment lost 1 base and the J segment 5 bases; nucleotides outside the gene matches: 7. This CDR3 contains 16 residues.

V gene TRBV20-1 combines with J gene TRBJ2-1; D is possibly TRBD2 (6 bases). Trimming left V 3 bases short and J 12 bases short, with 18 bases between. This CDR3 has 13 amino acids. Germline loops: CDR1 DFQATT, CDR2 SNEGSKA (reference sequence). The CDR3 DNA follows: TGCAGTGCTAGCCAAGATAGCGGAAAAGGGCAGTTCTTC. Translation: CSASQDSGKGQFF.

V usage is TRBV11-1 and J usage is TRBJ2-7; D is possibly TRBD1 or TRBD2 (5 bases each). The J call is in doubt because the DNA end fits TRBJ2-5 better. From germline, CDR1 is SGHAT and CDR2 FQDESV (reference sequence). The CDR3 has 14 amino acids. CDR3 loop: CASSFRDPRETQYF. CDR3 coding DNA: TGTGCCAGCAGCTTTCGGGACCCTCGGGAGACCCAGTACTTC.

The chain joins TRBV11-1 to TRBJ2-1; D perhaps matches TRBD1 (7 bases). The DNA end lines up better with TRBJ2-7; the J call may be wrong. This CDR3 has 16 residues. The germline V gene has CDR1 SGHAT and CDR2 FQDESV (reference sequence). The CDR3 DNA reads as TGTGCCAGCAGCAGAGCGACCAGGGGGGCCTACAATGAGCAGTACTTC. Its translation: CASSRATRGAYNEQYF.

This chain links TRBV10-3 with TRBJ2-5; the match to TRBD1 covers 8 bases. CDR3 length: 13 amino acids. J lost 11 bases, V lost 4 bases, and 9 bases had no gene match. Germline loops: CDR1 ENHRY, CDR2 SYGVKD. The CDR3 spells CAISGTGGNEQYF. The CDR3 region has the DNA TGTGCCATCAGTGGAACAGGGGGTAATGAGCAGTACTTC.

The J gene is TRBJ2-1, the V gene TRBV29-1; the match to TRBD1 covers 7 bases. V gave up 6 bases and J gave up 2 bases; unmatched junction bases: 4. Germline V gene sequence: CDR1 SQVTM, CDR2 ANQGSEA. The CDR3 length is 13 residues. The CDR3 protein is CSVQGRPYNEQFF. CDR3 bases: TGCAGCGTACAGGGGCGCCCCTACAATGAGCAGTTCTTC.

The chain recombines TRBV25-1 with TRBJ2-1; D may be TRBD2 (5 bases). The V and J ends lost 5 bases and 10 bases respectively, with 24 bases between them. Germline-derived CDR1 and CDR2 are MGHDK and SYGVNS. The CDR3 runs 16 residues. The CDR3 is CASSTRPLEDSYEQFF. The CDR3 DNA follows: TGTGCCAGCAGTACCCGGCCATTAGAGGACTCCTACGAGCAGTTCTTC. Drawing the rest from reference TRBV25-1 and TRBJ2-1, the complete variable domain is EADIYQTPRYLVIGTGKKITLECSQTMGHDKMYWYQQDPGMELHLIHYSYGVNSTEKGDLSSESTVSRIRTEHFPLTLESARPSHTSQYLCASSTRPLEDSYEQFFGPGTRLTVL.

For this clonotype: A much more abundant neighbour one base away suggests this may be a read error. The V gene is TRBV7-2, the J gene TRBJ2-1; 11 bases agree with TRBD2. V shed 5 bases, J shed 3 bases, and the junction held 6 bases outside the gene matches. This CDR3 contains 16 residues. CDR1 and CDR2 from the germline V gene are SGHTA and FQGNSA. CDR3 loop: CTSSRGLAGGYNEQFF. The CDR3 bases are TGTACCAGCAGCCGCGGTCTAGCGGGAGGCTACAATGAGCAGTTCTTC. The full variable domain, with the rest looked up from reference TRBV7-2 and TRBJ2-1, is GAGVSQSPSNKVTEKGKDVELRCDPISGHTALYWYRQSLGQGLEFLIYFQGNSAPDKSGLPSDRFSAERTGGSVSTLTIQRTQQEDSAVYLCTSSRGLAGGYNEQFFGPGTRLTVL.

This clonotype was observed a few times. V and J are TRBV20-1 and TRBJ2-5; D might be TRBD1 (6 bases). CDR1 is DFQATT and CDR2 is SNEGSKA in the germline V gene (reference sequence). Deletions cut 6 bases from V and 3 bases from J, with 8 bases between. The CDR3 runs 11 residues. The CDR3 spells CSAGTKETQYF. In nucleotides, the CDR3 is TGCAGTGCAGGGACAAAAGAGACCCAGTACTTC.

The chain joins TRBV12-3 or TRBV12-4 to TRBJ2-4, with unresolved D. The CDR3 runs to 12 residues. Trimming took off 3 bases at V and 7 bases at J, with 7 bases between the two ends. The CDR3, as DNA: TGTGCCAGCAGTTTCCGGTCGAACATTCAGTACTTC. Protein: CASSFRSNIQYF.

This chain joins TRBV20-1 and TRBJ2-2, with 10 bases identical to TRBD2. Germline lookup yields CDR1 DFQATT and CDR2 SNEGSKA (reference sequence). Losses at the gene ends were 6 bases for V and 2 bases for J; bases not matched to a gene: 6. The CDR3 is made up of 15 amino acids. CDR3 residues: CSALSGRGNTGELFF. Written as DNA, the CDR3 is TGCAGTGCCCTCAGCGGGAGGGGCAACACCGGGGAGCTGTTTTTT.

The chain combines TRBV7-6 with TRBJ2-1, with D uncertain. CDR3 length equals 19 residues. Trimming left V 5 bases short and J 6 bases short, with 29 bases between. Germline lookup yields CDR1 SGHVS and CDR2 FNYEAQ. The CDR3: CASSPRPGVGLGMVNEQFF. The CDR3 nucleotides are TGTGCCAGCAGCCCCCGCCCTGGAGTGGGCTTGGGCATGGTCAATGAGCAGTTCTTC.

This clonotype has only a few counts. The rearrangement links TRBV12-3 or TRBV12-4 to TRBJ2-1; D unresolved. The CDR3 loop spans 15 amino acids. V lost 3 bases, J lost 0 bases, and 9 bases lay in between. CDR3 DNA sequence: TGTGCCAGCAGTTTTGGGGTGGGCTCCTACAATGAGCAGTTCTTC. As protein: CASSFGVGSYNEQFF.

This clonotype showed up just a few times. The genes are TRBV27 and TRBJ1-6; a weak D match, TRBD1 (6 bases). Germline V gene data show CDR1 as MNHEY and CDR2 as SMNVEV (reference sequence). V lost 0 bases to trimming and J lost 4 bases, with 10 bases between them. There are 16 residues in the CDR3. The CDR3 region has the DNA TGTGCCAGCAGTTTATCAGGACAGAGTTATAATTCACCCCTCCACTTT. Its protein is CASSLSGQSYNSPLHF.

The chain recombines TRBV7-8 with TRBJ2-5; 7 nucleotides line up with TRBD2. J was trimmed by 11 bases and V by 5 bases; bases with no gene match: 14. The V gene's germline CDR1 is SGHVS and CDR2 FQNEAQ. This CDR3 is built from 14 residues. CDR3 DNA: TGTGCCAGCAGCCGTCTTGGGGGGGGGATGGAGCAGTACTTC. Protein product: CASSRLGGGMEQYF.

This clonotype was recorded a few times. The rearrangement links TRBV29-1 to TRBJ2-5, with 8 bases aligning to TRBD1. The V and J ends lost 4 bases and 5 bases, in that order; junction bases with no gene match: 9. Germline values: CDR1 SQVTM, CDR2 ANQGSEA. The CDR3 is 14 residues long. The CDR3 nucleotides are TGCAGCGTTGCTAGGGCAGGGGGCCGGGAGACCCAGTACTTC. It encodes CSVARAGGRETQYF.

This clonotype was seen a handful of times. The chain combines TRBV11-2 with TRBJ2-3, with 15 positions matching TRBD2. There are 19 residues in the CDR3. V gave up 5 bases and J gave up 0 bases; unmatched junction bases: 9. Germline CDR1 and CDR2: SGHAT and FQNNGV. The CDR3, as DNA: TGTGCCAGCAGCACAGGGACTAGCGGGAGGACTCTCAGCACAGATACGCAGTATTTT. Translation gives CASSTGTSGRTLSTDTQYF.